This TCR beta chain was sequenced in a study of blood T cell repertoires in COVID-19. Study in general: Acute and convalescent COVID-19 specimens originated in the United States, Italy and Spain. Sources were T cells, B-cell-depleted T cells, or PBMCs; the material itself was cDNA or gDNA.

CDR3 length equals 15 residues. V gave up 8 bases and J gave up 8 bases; unmatched junction bases: 12. Looked up from germline, CDR1 is SNHLY and CDR2 is FYNNEI. In the authors' workflow: Nucleated cell number was recorded as an estimate derived from reference gene primer amplification. The table came from immunoSEQ multiplex PCR; TCRdb's copy has only in-frame clones and leaves some out. Clone size and the V and J calls come from that table; the DNA yielded D and trimming. The sample has approximately 68,000 clones; around 84% are singletons. This receptor was obtained from a man aged 70 or older with active or convalescent COVID-19. This rearrangement joins TRBV2 to TRBJ1-2; 12 nucleotides agree with TRBD1. What was sequenced was peripheral blood. CDR3 DNA: TGTGCCAGCCAGGAGGGGACAGGGGGCTTCTGGGGCTACACCTTC. Encoded protein: CASQEGTGGFWGYTF.